Listed below are T cell receptor beta chains from one sample, sequenced in a study of blood T cells in healthy people across ages. TCRdb independently ran MiXCR on the 5' RACE reads; one entry per CDR3 protein. This table has about 680,000 distinct CDR3 sequences, about 52% appearing once. The material sequenced was blood. The source of these receptors is a woman aged 55-75 years in good health. The CDR3 runs from the conserved cysteine through the conserved F or W. D genes are given only for firm matches. Not all rows give a size; the values are once, few, many and, for expanded clones, a class.

>TRBJ2-7|TRBV10-3|NA|once
CAISEYRVNEQYF
TGTGCCATCAGTGAGTACAGGGTTAACGAGCAGTACTTC
>TRBJ2-5|TRBV7-2|NA|NA
CASSRLKETQYF
TGTGCCAGCAGCCGACTCAAAGAGACCCAGTACTTC
>TRBJ2-1|TRBV6-1|NA|NA
CASSDGGRYLTGEQFF
TGTGCCAGCAGTGACGGGGGCCGGTATCTGACCGGGGAGCAGTTCTTC
>TRBJ2-6|TRBV3-1|TRBD1|NA
CASSPPGTGRSSGANVLTF
TGTGCCAGCAGCCCACCCGGGACAGGTAGAAGCTCTGGGGCCAACGTCCTGACTTTC
>TRBJ2-3|TRBV5-1|TRBD1|NA
CASIRDSNTDTQYF
TGCGCCAGCATTAGGGACAGCAACACAGATACGCAGTATTTT
>TRBJ2-7|TRBV6-2/TRBV6-3|NA|few
CASSTPRSYNEQYF
TGTGCCAGCAGTACCCCTCGCTCCTACAATGAGCAGTACTTC
>TRBJ2-5|TRBV9|TRBD1|few
CASSPRDRGFQETQYF
TGTGCCAGCAGCCCCCGGGACAGGGGATTCCAAGAGACCCAGTACTTC
>TRBJ1-2|TRBV18|NA|NA
CASSVTAGIRYGYTF
TGTGCCAGCTCGGTCACAGCAGGGATTCGATATGGCTACACCTTC
>TRBJ1-3|TRBV28|NA|NA
CASGWTAGNTIYF
TGTGCCAGTGGCTGGACAGCTGGAAACACCATATATTTT
>TRBJ2-1|TRBV6-2/TRBV6-3|NA|NA
CASNLGGQQFF
TGTGCCAGCAACCTTGGGGGCCAGCAGTTCTTC
>TRBJ2-5|TRBV20-1|TRBD2|NA
CSATFSGRARETQYF
TGCAGTGCTACGTTTAGCGGGAGGGCCCGTGAGACCCAGTACTTC
>TRBJ1-1|TRBV7-3|NA|NA
CASSAAGHTEAFF
TGTGCCAGCAGCGCCGCAGGGCATACTGAAGCTTTCTTT
>TRBJ2-5|TRBV12-3/TRBV12-4|NA|few
CASSFARNYEQYF
TGTGCCAGCAGTTTTGCCCGAAACTATGAGCAGTACTTC
>TRBJ1-5|TRBV28|NA|NA
CASSFRDSSNQPQHF
TGTGCCAGCAGTTTCAGGGACTCTAGCAATCAGCCCCAGCATTTT
>TRBJ2-7|TRBV5-5|NA|few
CASSYPAGPTAYEQYF
TGTGCCAGCAGCTACCCAGCGGGCCCGACGGCGTACGAGCAGTACTTC
>TRBJ2-3|TRBV12-3/TRBV12-4|NA|NA
CASSLRPGQYADTQYF
TGTGCCAGCAGTTTGCGACCCGGACAGTACGCAGATACGCAGTATTTT
>TRBJ2-7|TRBV2|TRBD2|NA
CASRAGTSGSSYEQYF
TGTGCCAGCAGAGCCGGGACTAGCGGGAGTAGTTACGAGCAGTACTTC
>TRBJ2-7|TRBV15|NA|many
CATSRDRPEGWNYEQYF
TGTGCCACCAGCAGAGATCGCCCCGAGGGATGGAACTACGAGCAGTACTTC
>TRBJ1-2|TRBV29-1|NA|NA
CSVTAGNYGYTF
TGCAGCGTTACTGCAGGGAACTATGGCTACACCTTC
>TRBJ1-5|TRBV10-3|NA|NA
CAIRQENQPQHF
TGTGCCATCAGACAGGAGAATCAGCCCCAGCATTTT